The 28 T cell receptor beta chains below come from one sample, sequenced in a study of cytomegalovirus exposure and HLA in healthy donors. With 60 Vbeta and 13 Jbeta primers, the PCR was carried out. The repertoire was sequenced with immunoSEQ multiplex PCR; TCRdb's copy has only in-frame clones and lacks some. The sample consists of about 190,000 clones, 80% of them appearing once. Material: PBMCs. Receptor source: a boy aged 5 to 17 in good health and CMV-seronegative.

This chain uses TRBV27 with TRBJ2-1; 9 bases are shared with TRBD2. The CDR3 is made up of 14 amino acids. Germline loops: CDR1 MNHEY, CDR2 SMNVEV (reference sequence). V was pared by 2 bases and J by 6 bases, with 2 bases of the junction left unmatched. In DNA, the CDR3 is TGTGCCAGCAGTTTAGGCGGGGGGGCCAATGAGCAGTTCTTC. It encodes CASSLGGGANEQFF.

The chain couples TRBV11-2 to TRBJ2-1; 9 nucleotides agree with TRBD1. Germline lookup yields CDR1 SGHAT and CDR2 FQNNGV. The CDR3 spans 15 residues. V shed 4 bases and J 7 bases; nucleotides not matched to a gene: 8. CDR3 DNA sequence: TGTGCCAGCAGCTCCCTACAGGGGGCTCGGAATGAGCAGTTCTTC. Translating gives CASSSLQGARNEQFF.

This clone was seen only a few times. The V gene is TRBV4-1, the J gene TRBJ1-2, with 10 positions matching TRBD1. The CDR3 loop spans 15 amino acids. The V gene's germline CDR1 is MGHRA and CDR2 YSYEKL. J gave up 6 bases and V 0 bases, and 4 bases lay outside the gene matches. As DNA, the CDR3 is TGCGCCAGCAGCCAAGATCGGGACAGGGGAAATGGCTACACCTTC. This gives the protein CASSQDRDRGNGYTF.

This rearrangement joins TRBV30 to TRBJ1-5, with a weak D call TRBD1 (6 bases). This CDR3 has 14 residues. The V end lost 3 bases, the J end lost 6 bases, and 15 bases lay between the germline ends. Germline V CDR1 and CDR2: GTSNPN, SVGIG (reference sequence). CDR3 nucleotide sequence: TGTGCCTGGAGCGCACAGGGCGGAATTCAGCCCCAGCATTTT. This sequence encodes CAWSAQGGIQPQHF.

V usage is TRBV5-1 and J usage is TRBJ1-3; a weak D match, TRBD1 (6 bases). Germline CDR1 SGHRS, CDR2 YFSETQ. Trimming stripped 2 bases from V and 0 bases from J, with 12 bases between. The CDR3 contains 16 residues. CDR3 coding DNA: TGCGCCAGCAGCTTTGGGGGGGCGAACTCTGGAAACACCATATATTTT. Translation: CASSFGGANSGNTIYF.

The chain employs TRBV2 and TRBJ1-3, with D hard to call. CDR1 and CDR2 (germline): SNHLY, FYNNEI. V was pared by 1 base and J by 4 bases, with 11 bases between. This CDR3 has 15 amino acids. The CDR3 here is CASSEGYSVGNTIYF. DNA for the CDR3: TGTGCCAGCAGTGAAGGGTATTCAGTCGGAAACACCATATATTTT.

The rearrangement links TRBV7-9 to TRBJ2-3, with D maybe TRBD2 (5 bases). In germline, CDR1 is SEHNR, CDR2 FQNEAQ (reference sequence). This CDR3 is 17 amino acids long. The V end lost 0 bases, the J end lost 0 bases, and 13 bases lay between the germline ends. The chain's CDR3 is CASSLAESSLSTDTQYF. The CDR3 DNA sequence: TGTGCCAGCAGCTTAGCGGAGTCTAGCCTAAGCACAGATACGCAGTATTTT.

The chain is built from TRBV5-4 and TRBJ2-5; weak D call: TRBD2 (6 bases). There are 15 residues in the CDR3. Germline CDR1 is SGHNT and CDR2 is YYREEE (reference sequence). V was pared by 4 bases and J by 2 bases, with 15 bases between. Here the CDR3 DNA reads TGTGCCAGCAGCCCCCACCTCGGGGGACAAGAGACCCAGTACTTC. Protein sequence: CASSPHLGGQETQYF.

This chain links TRBV11-2 with TRBJ2-5, with TRBD1 matching over 8 bases. The J call is uncertain, as TRBJ2-7 better fits the DNA end. The CDR3 covers 14 residues. Germline V gene lookup returns CDR1 SGHAT and CDR2 FQNNGV. The CDR3 loop is CASSLGGQAYEQYF. The CDR3 DNA sequence: TGTGCCAGCAGCTTAGGGGGACAGGCCTACGAGCAGTACTTC.

The J gene is TRBJ2-3, the V gene TRBV29-1, with 8 bases that match TRBD2. Germline V lookup: CDR1 SQVTM, CDR2 ANQGSEA. CDR3 length equals 16 residues. Trimming took 1 base from V and 1 from J; bases not matched to a gene: 7. CDR3 DNA sequence: TGCAGCGTTGAAGTAGTGCGGGGGGCAGGCACAGATACGCAGTATTTT. Its protein product is CSVEVVRGAGTDTQYF.

The CDR3 bases are TGTGCCAGCAGCACCGGGACAGGTCGCGAAAAACTGTTTTTT. Protein: CASSTGTGREKLFF. J is TRBJ1-4 and V is TRBV5-5; 8 bases line up with TRBD1. CDR3 length: 14 residues. V lost 4 bases to trimming and J lost 8 bases; unmatched junction nucleotides: 7. CDR1 and CDR2 from the germline V gene are SGHKS and YYEKEE (reference sequence).

The genes are TRBV5-1 and TRBJ2-1; 10 bases line up with TRBD2. The ends lost 6 bases at V and 5 bases at J; junction bases unmatched: 5. The CDR3 has 14 residues. CDR1 is SGHRS, CDR2 YFSETQ, per germline. CDR3 region: CASTRTSGNNEQFF. CDR3 DNA sequence: TGCGCCAGCACCCGGACTAGCGGTAACAATGAGCAGTTCTTC. The whole variable domain, remainder taken from reference TRBV5-1 and TRBJ2-1, is KAGVTQTPRYLIKTRGQQVTLSCSPISGHRSVSWYQQTPGQGLQFLFEYFSETQRNKGNFPGRFSGRQFSNSRSEMNVSTLELGDSALYLCASTRTSGNNEQFFGPGTRLTVL.

The chain joins TRBV5-1 to TRBJ2-7, with a possible D match to TRBD2 (6 bases). The V end was cut by 3 bases, the J end by 5 bases, with 15 bases between. CDR3 length: 14 amino acids. CDR1 is SGHRS and CDR2 is YFSETQ in the germline V gene. The CDR3 region is CASSSSTSRNEQYF. In DNA form, the CDR3 reads TGCGCCAGCAGCTCCTCTACTAGCCGTAACGAGCAGTACTTC.

This sequence joins TRBV5-1 and TRBJ1-1, with TRBD1 as a possible D gene (5 bases). Trimming cost V 3 bases and J 1 base, with 10 bases left between them. There are 14 residues in the CDR3. In germline, CDR1 is SGHRS, CDR2 YFSETQ. The CDR3 DNA follows: TGCGCCAGCAGCTCGCAGGGCCCGAACACTGAAGCTTTCTTT. Translation gives CASSSQGPNTEAFF.

V and J are TRBV2 and TRBJ2-5, with D perhaps TRBD2 (5 bases). The length of the CDR3 is 13 residues. CDR1 and CDR2 from the germline V gene are SNHLY and FYNNEI. V shed 7 bases and J shed 1 base, with 10 bases lying between them. The chain's CDR3 is CASTRGIQETQYF. The CDR3 nucleotides read TGTGCCAGCACCCGGGGTATCCAAGAGACCCAGTACTTC. Full variable domain (outside the CDR3, taken from reference TRBV2 and TRBJ2-5): EPEVTQTPSHQVTQMGQEVILRCVPISNHLYFYWYRQILGQKVEFLVSFYNNEISEKSEIFDDQFSVERPDGSNFTLKIRSTKLEDSAMYFCASTRGIQETQYFGPGTRLLVL.

A few counts support this clone. This sequence joins TRBV4-1 and TRBJ1-6; tentative D call: TRBD1 (6 bases). Germline values: CDR1 MGHRA, CDR2 YSYEKL. The CDR3 spans 14 residues. V was pared by 4 bases and J by 5 bases, with 9 bases between. In nucleotides, the CDR3 is TGCGCCAGCAGCCCCCGACAGGATAATTCACCCCTCCACTTT. Protein sequence: CASSPRQDNSPLHF.

The chain recombines TRBV6-5 with TRBJ1-1; 12 bases map to TRBD1. This CDR3 contains 15 residues. Germline CDR1 reads MNHEY; CDR2 reads SVGAGI. Trimming took 6 bases from V and 5 from J; bases not matched to a gene: 7. In DNA, the CDR3 is TGTGCCAGCAGGGCCCGGGACAGGGGGCAGACTGAAGCTTTCTTT. It specifies CASRARDRGQTEAFF.

This chain uses TRBV5-4 with TRBJ1-1, with D hard to call. Germline CDR1 reads SGHNT; CDR2 reads YYREEE (reference sequence). The CDR3 totals 14 residues. V shed 6 bases and J shed 7 bases, with 19 bases lying between them. The CDR3 loop reads CASNSMTGGFEAFF. CDR3 in DNA: TGTGCCAGCAACTCTATGACGGGAGGATTTGAAGCTTTCTTT.

This clone was found once. V and J are TRBV5-1 and TRBJ1-4; the D gene is possibly TRBD1 (5 bases). The germline CDR1 and CDR2 sequences are SGHRS and YFSETQ. The CDR3 has 14 residues. V was cut by 4 bases and J by 4 bases, with 11 bases left in between. CDR3 sequence (DNA): TGCGCCAGCAGCGTCAGGGTGGGTAATGAAAAACTGTTTTTT. Amino acids: CASSVRVGNEKLFF.

The chain has TRBV6-6 and TRBJ1-2, with a tentative D call TRBD1 (6 bases). Looked up from germline, CDR1 is MNHNY and CDR2 is SVGAGI (reference sequence). V lost 2 bases and J 3 bases, leaving 13 bases between the germline ends. The length of the CDR3 is 15 residues. This chain's CDR3 is CASSYPDRFYYGYTF. The CDR3 DNA is TGTGCCAGCAGTTACCCAGACAGGTTCTACTATGGCTACACCTTC.

The CDR3 here is CASSFLGEQYF. The CDR3 DNA reads as TGTGCCAGCAGTTTCCTCGGGGAGCAGTACTTC. The chain employs TRBV27 and TRBJ2-5, with D perhaps TRBD2 (5 bases). Trimming cost V 3 bases and J 11 bases, with 10 bases left between them. Germline V lookup: CDR1 MNHEY, CDR2 SMNVEV (reference sequence). The CDR3 consists of 11 residues.

V is TRBV18 and J is TRBJ1-3; D uncertain. V was cut by 4 bases and J by 0 bases, with 13 bases left in between. CDR3 size: 16 residues. Looked up from germline, CDR1 is KGHSH and CDR2 is LQKENI. CDR3 nucleotides: TGTGCCAGCTCACTATCCGAACAGCCCTCTGGAAACACCATATATTTT. It specifies CASSLSEQPSGNTIYF.

This clone occurred once. The rearrangement uses TRBV4-3 and TRBJ2-5; 13 bases match TRBD2. The DNA end is more similar to TRBJ2-7, so the J call may be wrong. The length of the CDR3 is 16 residues. The V gene's germline CDR1 is LGHNA and CDR2 YSLEER. The DNA for the CDR3 is TGCGCCAGCAGCCAAGAACTAGCGGGAGGGCCTGCCGAGCAGTACTTC. It is translated as CASSQELAGGPAEQYF.

In its sample, this clone was seen a few times. The gene calls are TRBV6-1 and TRBJ2-7, with D possibly matching TRBD2 (5 bases). Trimming cost V 0 bases and J 4 bases, with 16 bases left between them. CDR3 length equals 16 residues. Per germline, CDR1 MNHNS and CDR2 SASEGT. CDR3 amino acids: CASSEALSRTGYEQYF. Written as DNA, the CDR3 is TGTGCCAGCAGTGAAGCGTTAAGTCGGACTGGTTACGAGCAGTACTTC.

This CDR3 reads CASSLNGGLETQYF. In DNA form, the CDR3 reads TGCGCCAGCAGCTTGAATGGGGGCTTGGAGACCCAGTACTTC. This chain uses TRBV5-1 with TRBJ2-5; a weak D match, TRBD1 (6 bases). The CDR3 contains 14 residues. CDR1 SGHRS and CDR2 YFSETQ come from the germline V gene. Trimming removed 1 base at V and 5 bases at J, with 12 bases between.

V and J are TRBV4-1 and TRBJ1-5; possibly TRBD1 for D (5 bases). CDR3 length equals 15 residues. The V end was cut by 4 bases, the J end by 6 bases, with 16 bases between. Germline V gene sequence: CDR1 MGHRA, CDR2 YSYEKL. CDR3 nucleotides: TGCGCCAGCAGCCCGATACTCAGGGTAGCTCAGCCCCAGCATTTT. Translated, it gives CASSPILRVAQPQHF.

This chain links TRBV18 with TRBJ2-1; 12 bases are a match to TRBD2. The CDR3 has 18 amino acids. CDR1 KGHSH and CDR2 LQKENI come from the germline V gene. The V gene end was trimmed by 3 bases and the J gene end by 0 bases; junction bases not matched to a gene: 6. The chain's CDR3 is CASSPSGLAGPSYNEQFF. CDR3 sequence (DNA): TGTGCCAGCTCACCTTCGGGACTAGCGGGCCCCTCCTACAATGAGCAGTTCTTC.

The V gene is TRBV7-3, the J gene TRBJ2-5, with D possibly matching TRBD2 (5 bases). Germline values: CDR1 SGHTA, CDR2 FQGTGA. Trimming left V 4 bases short and J 5 bases short, with 11 bases between. CDR3 length: 13 amino acids. CDR3 residues: CASSSPGSETQYF. For the CDR3, the DNA is TGTGCCAGCAGCTCCCCGGGGTCGGAGACCCAGTACTTC.